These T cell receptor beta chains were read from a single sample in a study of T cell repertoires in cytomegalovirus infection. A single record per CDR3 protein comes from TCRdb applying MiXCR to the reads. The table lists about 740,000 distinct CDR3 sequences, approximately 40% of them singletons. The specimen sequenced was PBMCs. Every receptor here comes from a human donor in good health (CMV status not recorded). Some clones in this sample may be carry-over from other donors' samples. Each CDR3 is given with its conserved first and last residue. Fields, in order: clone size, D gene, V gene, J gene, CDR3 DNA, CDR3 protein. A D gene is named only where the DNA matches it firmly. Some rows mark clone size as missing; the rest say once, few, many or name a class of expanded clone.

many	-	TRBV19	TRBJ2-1	TGTGCCAGTAGTAATCTCGACGATGGGGGGAATGAGCAGTTCTTC	CASSNLDDGGNEQFF
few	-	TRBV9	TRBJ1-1	TGTGCCAGCAGCGTAGATTGGGGGAAGAAAAACACTGAAGCTTTCTTT	CASSVDWGKKNTEAFF
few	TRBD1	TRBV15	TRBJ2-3	TGTGCCACGGTTCCGGGACAGGGTTTTCCAGATACGCAGTATTTT	CATVPGQGFPDTQYF
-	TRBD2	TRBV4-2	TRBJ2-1	TGTGCCAGCAGCCAAGAGGTACTAGCGGGGGCTACTGGTGAGCAGTTCTTC	CASSQEVLAGATGEQFF
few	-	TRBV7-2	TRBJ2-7	TGTGCCAGCAGCTTAAGGGGGGTCGAGCAGTACTTC	CASSLRGVEQYF
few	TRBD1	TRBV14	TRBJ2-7	TGTGCCAGCAGCCTGCGGACAGGGAGGTACGAGCAGTACTTC	CASSLRTGRYEQYF
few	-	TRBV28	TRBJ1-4	TGTGCCAGCAGTTCCCCTCAGGGAGCTAATGAAAAACTGTTTTTT	CASSSPQGANEKLFF
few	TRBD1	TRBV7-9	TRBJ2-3	TGTGCCAGCAGCCCGGCCGGACAGGTCCTTTCGGGTACGCAGTATTTT	CASSPAGQVLSGTQYF
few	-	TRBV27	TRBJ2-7	TGTGCCAGCAGTGGGAGCGGGCCCGCCTACGAGCAGTACTTC	CASSGSGPAYEQYF
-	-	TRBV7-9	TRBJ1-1	TGTGCCAGCAGCTATACACAGGAAACTGAAGCTTTCTTT	CASSYTQETEAFF
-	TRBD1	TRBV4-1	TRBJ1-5	TGCGCCAGCAGCCAAGAGCCGACAGGGAATCAGCCCCAGCATTTT	CASSQEPTGNQPQHF
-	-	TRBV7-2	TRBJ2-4	TGTGCCAGCAGCCCCGGCGCCGCGGGACACATTCAGTACTTC	CASSPGAAGHIQYF
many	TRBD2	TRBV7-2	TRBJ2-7	TGTGCCAGCAGACATTTAACTAGCGTCACCTACGAGCAGTACTTC	CASRHLTSVTYEQYF
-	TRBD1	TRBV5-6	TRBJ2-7	TGTGCCAGTAACCAGGCCGGACAGGGGGAATACGAGCAGTACTTC	CASNQAGQGEYEQYF
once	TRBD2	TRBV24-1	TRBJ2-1	TGTGCCACCCAGATTAGCGGGGCTTACAATGAGCAGTTCTTC	CATQISGAYNEQFF
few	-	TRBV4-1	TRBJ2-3	TGCGCCAGCAGCCAAGAGTCCTCTCCCTCCCCCACAGATACGCAGTATTTT	CASSQESSPSPTDTQYF
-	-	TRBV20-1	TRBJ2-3	TGCAGTGCCCGTGGGGGGATGGGAACAGATACGCAGTATTTT	CSARGGMGTDTQYF
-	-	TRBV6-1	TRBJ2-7	TGTGCCAGCAGTATGGTGGCCAAGTCCTACGAGCAGTACTTC	CASSMVAKSYEQYF
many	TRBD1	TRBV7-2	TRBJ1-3	TGTGCCAGCAGCACCGCCGGGACAGGCTCTGGAAACACCATATATTTT	CASSTAGTGSGNTIYF
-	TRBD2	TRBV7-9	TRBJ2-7	TGTGCCAGCAGCTCTAGCGGGAGGTCTCCCTACGAGCAGTACTTC	CASSSSGRSPYEQYF
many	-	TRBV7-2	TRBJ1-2	TGTGCCAGCAGCCTGAGGGGCCAGAGTTATGGCTACACCTTC	CASSLRGQSYGYTF
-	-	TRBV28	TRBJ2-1	TGTGCCAGCAGAGCCGCCTACAATGAGCAGTTCTTC	CASRAAYNEQFF
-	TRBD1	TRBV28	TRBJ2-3	TGTGCCAGCAGGCTAGGGGGACAGGGAGCAGATACGCAGTATTTT	CASRLGGQGADTQYF
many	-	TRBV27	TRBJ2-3	TGTGCCAGCAGCTCCGGAGATACGCAGTATTTT	CASSSGDTQYF
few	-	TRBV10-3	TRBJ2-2	TGTGCCATCCCGAAAGGTGGGCCCGGGGAGCTGTTTTTT	CAIPKGGPGELFF